A single count supports the clone carrying this TCR beta chain. Its specificity is not known. 60 Vbeta and 13 Jbeta primers were used in PCR. Repertoires were generated with immunoSEQ multiplex PCR, while TCRdb's copy carries only in-frame clones and drops some. The data show 100,000 to 150,000 clones, roughly 77% seen once. The sample comes from a study of cytomegalovirus exposure and HLA in healthy donors. General study results and limits: Follow-up analysis found HLA locus-dependent TCR association rates, highest for DRB1 and lowest for HLA-C. According to the study, around 160 TCR beta chains were cytomegalovirus-associated. Looking again later, the authors saw that most CMV-associated TCR beta chains seemed HLA-restricted.

Looked up from germline, CDR1 is SEHNR and CDR2 is FQNEAQ (reference sequence). V lost 1 base, J lost 4 bases, and 6 bases stayed unmatched. This CDR3 region has 16 residues. The sample was PBMCs. The rearrangement links TRBV7-9 to TRBJ2-3; 9 nucleotides match TRBD2. The receptor comes from a woman aged 30 to 39 in good health and CMV-seronegative. CDR3 sequence: CASSLVAGGPPDTQYF. The CDR3 DNA reads TGTGCCAGCAGCTTAGTGGCGGGAGGGCCCCCAGATACGCAGTATTTT. Variable domain in full (rest from reference TRBV7-9 and TRBJ2-3): DTGVSQNPRHKITKRGQNVTFRCDPISEHNRLYWYRQTLGQGPEFLTYFQNEAQLEKSRLLSDRFSAERPKGSFSTLEIQRTEQGDSAMYLCASSLVAGGPPDTQYFGPGTRLTVL.